Reported below is one T cell receptor beta chain. This clone has a single count. Its antigen is still unknown. It has no much larger one-base neighbor in the sample; base qualities were not kept. In the prospective study, participants were about 18 to 89 years old, resided in about two dozen geographic areas of the United States, and were enrolled through a virtual design. In the prospective study, cohorts were assigned on the basis of participant-reported clinical history obtained from a screening survey and a study questionnaire. For ImmuneRACE Cohort 3, a participant was defined as recovered based on two consecutive negative NP/OP PCR tests, clearance by a healthcare professional, or resolution of symptoms. Mobile phlebotomists in the prospective study collected whole blood, serum and a nasopharyngeal or oropharyngeal swab from every participant. Additional blood draws and questionnaires over an approximately two-month period could optionally be provided by prospective study participants. Blood samples from the prospective study were shipped frozen or at room temperature prior to DNA extraction.

The sample originates from a study of blood T cell repertoires in COVID-19 (dated by TCRdb to about 2020). With respect to the entire study: Samples from collaborators originated in the United States, Italy and Spain and spanned both the acute and convalescent phases of COVID-19. The material from the prospective study consisted of cDNA or gDNA derived from T cells, B-cell-depleted T cells, or PBMCs. The dataset comprised deeply sampled blood TCRbeta repertoires from subjects exposed to, actively infected with, or recovered from COVID-19. The repertoires were released in a freely available public database meant as a resource for research on the immune response to SARS-CoV-2. Samples were obtained from the ongoing ImmuneRACE study (first 160 participants) and from about 1,300 subjects provided by 6 global collaborators. The sample metadata nearly always contained a de-identified subject ID, COVID-19 status, age in years and sex. Where HLA class I and class II types were available, the types were taken from metadata supplied by the sample provider, not from assay-based typing. What the authors observed across the whole study: The quantity of clinical and demographic metadata differed by source and by participant and was supplied without curation.

TCRbeta CDR3 regions were amplified from genomic DNA by means of the immunoSEQ Assay, a bias-controlled multiplex PCR. On the authors' methods: Within the assay, amplification of reference gene primers was used to estimate how many nucleated cells each sample contained. To quantify the absolute abundance of each unique TCRbeta CDR3 rearrangement, sequence reads were collapsed and filtered. For each sample, productive Simpson clonality was calculated by taking the square root of Simpson's diversity index across productive rearrangements. TCRdb obtained this table from immuneACCESS and retained in-frame rearrangements with V and J assigned. These tables miss some clones; where compared with another copy, unresolved V genes account for less than half of the shortfall, and the remainder is unexplained. The V and J calls and clone size were taken over from that table, and D and trimming were inferred from the DNA. For this sample the table gives approximately 330,000 clones, of which nearly 90% were detected only once. About a tenth of the sample is taken by the ten largest.

The TCR originated in a woman younger than 45 who had recovered from COVID-19. Input material: PBMCs or T cells enriched from blood (not recorded which).

DNA sequence: TGTGCCAGCAGCCACGGGACAGGGGAGCTCTCTGGGGCCAACGTCCTGACTTTC. Its protein is CASSHGTGELSGANVLTF. The V and J segments used are TRBV3-1 (or the pseudogene TRBV3-2) and TRBJ2-6, and TRBD1 matches 10 of the central bases. CDR1 LGHDT and CDR2 YNNKEL were looked up in the germline V gene (reference sequence). Ends trimmed: V by 3 bases, J by 0 bases; bases unmatched to a gene: 5. From the cysteine through the phenylalanine, the CDR3 covers 18 amino acids. The retained sequence is limited to the CDR3, 54 bases, with the frame set at the first base.